One T cell receptor (beta chain) is described in this entry. This sample is part of a study of blood T cell repertoires in COVID-19. Sequenced by immunoSEQ multiplex PCR; TCRdb stores in-frame clones only, minus some. The sample lists roughly 68,000 clones, around 89% occurring once. The CDR3 has 17 residues. V was shortened by 3 bases and J by 3 bases, with 18 bases between the two germline ends. CDR1 is KGHSH and CDR2 is LQKENI in the germline V gene. This TCR derives from a woman in her 70s with acute or convalescent COVID-19. The source material was peripheral blood. The chain combines TRBV18 with TRBJ2-1, with TRBD1 as a possible D gene (6 bases). The CDR3 coding sequence is TGTGCCAGCTCACCTATCCCCCCGGGACAAGACTACAATGAGCAGTTCTTC. Its translation: CASSPIPPGQDYNEQFF.